This T cell receptor (beta chain) was obtained from a study of CXCR3-negative and CXCR3-positive naive CD8 T cells. Whole-study context: Around 130 million TRB reads in total, about 1.5 +/- 0.3 million per library.

Researchers prepared the TRB cDNA libraries using 5' RACE with UMI labels. Reprocessing the 5' RACE reads, TCRdb reports a single entry for every CDR3 protein and omits DNA. The sample has about 40,000 distinct CDR3 sequences. This CDR3 region has 12 residues. The germline V gene encodes CDR1 DFQATT and CDR2 SNEGSKA (reference sequence). The source is a human donor in good health. Some clones in this sample may be carry-over from other donors' samples. The chain employs TRBV20-1 and TRBJ2-7. The source material was memory CD8+ T cells from blood. CDR3: CSARDEYYEQYF.